These 24 T cell receptor beta chains came from one sample sequenced in a study of response to subunit inactivated influenza vaccine. TCRdb itself ran the RT-PCR reads through MiXCR, one entry per CDR3 protein. Of 750,000 to 850,000 distinct CDR3 sequences in the sample, around 18% are singletons; the top ten hold roughly a tenth. Sequences were derived from PBMCs from blood, sampled less than 6 days after vaccination. The receptors were gathered from a middle-aged man who received an inactivated influenza vaccine.

There are a few counts of this clonotype. The rearrangement joins TRBV5-1 to TRBJ2-3; D gene unclear. CDR3 size: 16 residues. Germline assignment: CDR1 SGHRS and CDR2 YFSETQ. V lost 0 bases to trimming and J lost 0 bases, with 11 bases between them. In DNA form, the CDR3 reads TGCGCCAGCAGCTTGGTTCCAGGAGTAAGCACAGATACGCAGTATTTT. Protein product: CASSLVPGVSTDTQYF.

This rearrangement joins TRBV24-1 to TRBJ2-3, with D possibly matching TRBD2 (6 bases). The CDR3 consists of 14 residues. Trimming cost V 5 bases and J 4 bases, with 12 bases left between them. Germline CDR1 is KGHDR and CDR2 is SFDVKD. CDR3 sequence reads: CATSVGTAADTQYF. The CDR3 coding sequence is TGTGCCACCAGTGTGGGGACTGCGGCAGATACGCAGTATTTT.

This clonotype was seen a handful of times. The chain joins TRBV7-2 to TRBJ1-1; D is unclear. CDR1 and CDR2 (germline): SGHTA, FQGNSA. The CDR3 spans 14 residues. The V end was cut by 2 bases, the J end by 11 bases, with 18 bases between. Here the CDR3 reads CASSLRPAGWDAFF. CDR3 sequence (DNA): TGTGCCAGCAGCTTACGACCCGCTGGATGGGATGCTTTCTTT.

This clonotype came up a few times. The gene calls are TRBV29-1 and TRBJ2-5; D might be TRBD1 (5 bases). V was shortened by 6 bases and J by 9 bases, with 17 bases between the two germline ends. This CDR3 contains 12 residues. In germline, CDR1 is SQVTM, CDR2 ANQGSEA. Here the CDR3 DNA reads TGCAGCGTGCTACAGGACGATTGGGCCCAGTACTTC. Its translation is CSVLQDDWAQYF.

The genes are TRBV28 and TRBJ2-5, with TRBD1 matching over 8 bases. The CDR3 has 15 amino acids. CDR1 is MDHEN, CDR2 SYDVKM, per germline. The junction had 7 bases not matched to a gene; V was cut back by 3 bases and J by 4 bases. This CDR3 is CASSFRGRGSETQYF. The DNA of the CDR3 is TGTGCCAGCAGTTTCAGGGGGCGCGGCTCAGAGACCCAGTACTTC. Combining the CDR3 with reference TRBV28 and TRBJ2-5 gives the whole variable domain DVKVTQSSRYLVKRTGEKVFLECVQDMDHENMFWYRQDPGLGLRLIYFSYDVKMKEKGDIPEGYSVSREKKERFSLILESASTNQTSMYLCASSFRGRGSETQYFGPGTRLLVL.

The table lists this clonotype with a few counts. This sequence joins TRBV5-1 and TRBJ1-1, with a tentative D call TRBD1 (5 bases). Trimming cost V 0 bases and J 2 bases, with 11 bases left between them. This CDR3 spans 15 amino acids. Germline-derived CDR1 and CDR2 are SGHRS and YFSETQ. The CDR3 here is CASSLVTGRNTEAFF. The CDR3 DNA reads as TGCGCCAGCAGCTTGGTAACAGGACGAAACACTGAAGCTTTCTTT.

The genes are TRBV4-3 and TRBJ2-2; TRBD1 matches 7 bases. Germline lookup yields CDR1 LGHNA and CDR2 YSLEER. V lost 0 bases to trimming and J lost 2 bases; unmatched junction nucleotides: 6. This CDR3 comprises 17 residues. The CDR3 loop is CASSQDSGGTNTGELFF. CDR3 sequence (DNA): TGCGCCAGCAGCCAAGATTCAGGGGGTACCAACACCGGGGAGCTGTTTTTT.

The chain couples TRBV14 to TRBJ2-1; D ambiguous. Trimming left V 3 bases short and J 9 bases short, with 12 bases between. This CDR3 is 13 amino acids long. Germline-derived CDR1 and CDR2 are SGHDN and FVKESK. CDR3 in amino acids: CASSQYREGEQFF. The CDR3 nucleotides are TGTGCCAGCAGCCAGTATAGGGAAGGTGAGCAGTTCTTC.

The genes are TRBV20-1 and TRBJ1-2; 7 bases map to TRBD1. The V segment lost 0 bases and the J segment 3 bases; nucleotides outside the gene matches: 10. Germline V CDR1 and CDR2: DFQATT, SNEGSKA (reference sequence). The CDR3 length is 16 residues. The CDR3 region has the DNA TGCAGTGCTAGAGATCTCGGGACAGCCCCTGACTATGGCTACACCTTC. Protein sequence: CSARDLGTAPDYGYTF.

This clonotype was counted ten times or more. V and J are TRBV12-3 or TRBV12-4 and TRBJ2-1, with a possible D match to TRBD2 (7 bases). CDR3 length: 12 amino acids. The ends were cut back, 7 bases at V and 16 bases at J, with 20 bases in the middle. CDR3 protein: CASTPGPGGYFF. CDR3 DNA sequence: TGTGCCAGCACTCCCGGCCCGGGGGGCTACTTCTTC.

This clonotype was recorded at least ten times. The rearrangement links TRBV7-9 to TRBJ1-6; no firm D call. CDR1 is SEHNR and CDR2 is FQNEAQ in the germline V gene (reference sequence). V lost 4 bases and J 0 bases, leaving 13 bases between the germline ends. CDR3 length: 17 amino acids. Here the CDR3 reads CASSSSVGSSYNSPLHF. Written as DNA, the CDR3 is TGTGCCAGCAGCTCGAGCGTGGGATCCTCCTATAATTCACCCCTCCACTTT.

The chain employs TRBV7-7 and TRBJ2-1, with 11 bases fitting TRBD2. V shed 2 bases and J 2 bases; nucleotides not matched to a gene: 2. Germline V gene data show CDR1 as SSHAT and CDR2 as FNYEAQ (reference sequence). The CDR3 length is 16 residues. The chain's CDR3 is CASSLTGLAAYNEQFF. The CDR3 DNA reads TGTGCCAGCAGCTTAACGGGACTAGCGGCCTACAATGAGCAGTTCTTC.

V gene TRBV9 combines with J gene TRBJ2-2, with D perhaps assigned TRBD1 or TRBD2 (6 bases each). CDR1 and CDR2 from the germline V gene are SGDLS and YYNGEE. V was pared by 0 bases and J by 7 bases, with 13 bases between. CDR3 size: 15 residues. CDR3 in amino acids: CASSVVPGAGGELFF. CDR3 nucleotide sequence: TGTGCCAGCAGCGTAGTACCGGGGGCGGGCGGGGAGCTGTTTTTT.

The genes are TRBV12-3 or TRBV12-4 and TRBJ2-2; 10 bases line up with TRBD1. The CDR3 is made up of 14 amino acids. The V segment lost 3 bases and the J segment 6 bases; nucleotides outside the gene matches: 1. The CDR3 protein is CASSFGTGAGELFF. CDR3 bases: TGTGCCAGCAGTTTTGGGACAGGGGCCGGGGAGCTGTTTTTT.

The CDR3 DNA sequence: TGCAGTGCTCCCAAGACTAGCAGCGGGACAGAGCAGTACTTC. Protein sequence: CSAPKTSSGTEQYF. This sequence joins TRBV20-1 and TRBJ2-7; D may be TRBD2 (7 bases). V was trimmed by 5 bases and J by 7 bases, leaving 21 bases between them. The germline V gene has CDR1 DFQATT and CDR2 SNEGSKA (reference sequence). The CDR3 length is 14 residues.

The sample holds many counts of this clonotype. The chain is built from TRBV4-1 and TRBJ2-7; TRBD2 matches at 14 bases. CDR3 length equals 16 residues. Germline CDR1 is MGHRA and CDR2 is YSYEKL. V lost 2 bases, J lost 7 bases, and 7 bases stayed unmatched. The CDR3 loop is CASSQLTTSGRGEQYF. CDR3 coding DNA: TGCGCCAGCAGCCAACTGACGACTAGCGGGAGGGGAGAGCAGTACTTC.

This clonotype was observed a handful of times. This chain uses TRBV7-2 with TRBJ1-2; weak D call: TRBD1 (6 bases). The germline V gene has CDR1 SGHTA and CDR2 FQGNSA. The length of the CDR3 is 13 residues. V lost 5 bases to trimming and J lost 8 bases, with 15 bases between them. CDR3 DNA sequence: TGTGCCAGCAGCAGGACATTGACAGGCGGCTACACCTTC. Protein: CASSRTLTGGYTF.

This clonotype was seen at least ten times. The chain carries TRBV29-1 and TRBJ2-1; D may be TRBD1 or TRBD2 (5 bases each). CDR1 and CDR2 from the germline V gene are SQVTM and ANQGSEA. V lost 0 bases and J 12 bases, leaving 21 bases between the germline ends. The CDR3 is 15 residues long. CDR3 protein: CSVEDPSGGRDAQFF. Here the CDR3 DNA reads TGCAGCGTTGAAGATCCTTCTGGGGGACGGGACGCGCAGTTCTTC.

This clonotype was detected only a few times. The V gene is TRBV20-1, the J gene TRBJ2-7; 7 positions agree with TRBD1. Per germline, CDR1 DFQATT and CDR2 SNEGSKA (reference sequence). This CDR3 region has 13 residues. With 6 bases clipped from V and 5 bases from J, the junction kept 10 bases outside the gene matches. The chain's CDR3 is CSADRDSPHEQYF. In DNA form, the CDR3 reads TGCAGTGCCGACAGGGACAGTCCCCACGAGCAGTACTTC.

This clonotype has more than one count but fewer than ten. The CDR3 spells CSARPGTSGGLQETQYF. Written as DNA, the CDR3 is TGCAGTGCTAGACCTGGCACTAGCGGGGGCCTCCAGGAGACCCAGTACTTC. The chain has TRBV20-1 and TRBJ2-5; TRBD2 matches 11 bases. Germline V gene data show CDR1 as DFQATT and CDR2 as SNEGSKA (reference sequence). The V gene end was trimmed by 2 bases and the J gene end by 5 bases; junction bases not matched to a gene: 13. This CDR3 region has 17 residues.

The rearrangement uses TRBV11-2 and TRBJ1-1; D is unclear. V was trimmed by 6 bases and J by 1 base, leaving 6 bases between them. CDR3 length equals 12 residues. Germline V gene lookup returns CDR1 SGHAT and CDR2 FQNNGV. The DNA for the CDR3 is TGTGCCAGCAGACAGCAGAACACTGAAGCTTTCTTT. Amino acid sequence: CASRQQNTEAFF.

This clonotype was seen a handful of times. The chain links TRBV7-9 to TRBJ2-1; the D is unclear. The ends were cut back, 0 bases at V and 5 bases at J, with 11 bases in the middle. The CDR3 has 15 amino acids. From germline, CDR1 is SEHNR and CDR2 FQNEAQ (reference sequence). CDR3 amino acids: CASSLASGRDNEQFF. The DNA of the CDR3 is TGTGCCAGCAGCTTAGCGTCCGGGCGAGACAATGAGCAGTTCTTC. Full variable domain (outside the CDR3, taken from reference TRBV7-9 and TRBJ2-1): DTGVSQNPRHKITKRGQNVTFRCDPISEHNRLYWYRQTLGQGPEFLTYFQNEAQLEKSRLLSDRFSAERPKGSFSTLEIQRTEQGDSAMYLCASSLASGRDNEQFFGPGTRLTVL.

The sample holds many counts of this clonotype. The chain combines TRBV20-1 with TRBJ2-7; 10 nucleotides agree with TRBD1. The CDR3 runs to 12 residues. Germline V gene sequence: CDR1 DFQATT, CDR2 SNEGSKA (reference sequence). J was trimmed by 4 bases and V by 6 bases; bases with no gene match: 3. In nucleotides, the CDR3 is TGCAGTGCCGGACAGGGGGGGTACGAGCAGTACTTC. Its translation: CSAGQGGYEQYF.

This chain connects TRBV5-8 to TRBJ2-7; a weak D match, TRBD2 (6 bases). Looked up from germline, CDR1 is SGHTS and CDR2 is YDEGEE. The CDR3 totals 17 residues. With 2 bases removed from V and 5 bases from J, the gap between germline ends came to 23 bases. The CDR3 nucleotides are TGTGCCAGCAGCTTCCCCGGGGTAGGACTACTCCCGGACGAGCAGTACTTC. It yields the protein CASSFPGVGLLPDEQYF.